This T cell receptor beta chain is from a study of spatial heterogeneity in lung cancer. Time point here: sample taken at primary tumor resection. Germline CDR1 is SGDLS and CDR2 is YYNGEE. Between the trimmed V and J ends, which lost 2 bases and 3 bases, there was a span of 16 bases. The CDR3 sequence is 16 residues long. This clonotype was observed at least ten times. TCRdb processed the 5' RACE reads anew with MiXCR; each CDR3 protein has one entry. Of more than 2,000 distinct CDR3 sequences in the sample, around 8.7% were seen once. The receptor was derived from a female donor with early-stage non-small cell lung cancer. The specimen was normal lung tissue next to the tumor, collected at surgery. The rearrangement uses TRBV9 and TRBJ2-3; D remains ambiguous. For the CDR3, the DNA is TGTGCCAGCAGCGTTGGGGTAGTGTTGGAGACAGATACGCAGTATTTT. Its protein is CASSVGVVLETDTQYF.